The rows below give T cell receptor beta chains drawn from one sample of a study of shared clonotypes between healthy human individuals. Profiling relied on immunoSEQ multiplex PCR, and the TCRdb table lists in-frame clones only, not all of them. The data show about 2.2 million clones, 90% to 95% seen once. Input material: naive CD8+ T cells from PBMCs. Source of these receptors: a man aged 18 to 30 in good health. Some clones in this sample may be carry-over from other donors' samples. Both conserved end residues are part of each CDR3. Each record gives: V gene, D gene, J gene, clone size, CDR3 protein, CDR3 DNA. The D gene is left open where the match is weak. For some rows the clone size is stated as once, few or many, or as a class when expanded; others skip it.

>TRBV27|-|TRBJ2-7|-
CASSSSDRLPYEQYF
TGTGCCAGCAGTTCCTCCGACAGGCTTCCCTACGAGCAGTACTTC
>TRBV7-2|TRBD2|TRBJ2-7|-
CASSLAKFISGSSYEQYF
TGTGCCAGCAGCTTAGCGAAATTTATAAGCGGGAGTTCCTACGAGCAGTACTTC
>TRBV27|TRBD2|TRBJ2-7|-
CASSLYYSSVAGASPGEQYF
TGTGCCAGCAGTTTATATTACTCCTCGGTAGCGGGAGCCTCCCCGGGCGAGCAGTACTTC
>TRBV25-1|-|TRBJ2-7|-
CASRGPVELVQYF
TGTGCCAGCAGGGGACCGGTGGAGTTGGTGCAGTACTTC
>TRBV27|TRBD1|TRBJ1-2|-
CASSRTGGGYTF
TGTGCCAGCAGTAGGACAGGCGGCGGCTACACCTTC
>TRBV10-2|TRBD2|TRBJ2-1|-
CASRGLAGGYEQFF
TGCGCCAGCAGAGGACTAGCGGGAGGATATGAGCAGTTCTTC
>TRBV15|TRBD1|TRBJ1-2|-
CATSTRQGVLRGYIF
TGTGCCACCAGCACGAGACAGGGGGTTTTGCGTGGCTACATCTTC
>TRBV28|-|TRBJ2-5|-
CASSLLRHKETQYF
TGTGCCAGCAGTTTACTGAGACACAAAGAGACCCAGTACTTC
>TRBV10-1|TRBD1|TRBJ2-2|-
CASSESHRDRGTGELFF
TGCGCCAGCAGTGAGTCTCACAGGGACAGGGGAACCGGGGAGCTGTTTTTT
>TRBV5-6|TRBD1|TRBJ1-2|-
CASSYGTGGPGGYTF
TGTGCCAGCAGCTACGGGACAGGGGGCCCGGGGGGCTACACCTTC
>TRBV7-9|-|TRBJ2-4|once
CASSLSDPGNYNIQYF
TGTGCCAGCAGCTTGTCGGACCCAGGGAACTATAACATTCAGTACTTC
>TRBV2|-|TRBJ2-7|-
CASIDRDSFYEQYF
TGTGCCAGCATTGATCGGGATTCGTTCTACGAGCAGTACTTC
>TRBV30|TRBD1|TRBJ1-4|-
CAWNRGNEKLFF
TGTGCCTGGAACAGGGGTAATGAAAAACTGTTTTTT
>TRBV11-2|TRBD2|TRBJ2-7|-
CASSLRFFEAGGRYEQYF
TGTGCCAGCAGCTTACGGTTTTTCGAAGCGGGAGGTCGGTACGAGCAGTACTTC
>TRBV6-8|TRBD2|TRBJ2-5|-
CANPTSGSPGGTQYF
TGTGCCAACCCGACTAGCGGGAGTCCCGGAGGGACCCAGTACTTC
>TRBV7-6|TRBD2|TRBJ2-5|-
CASSLQTSGRVQETQYF
TGTGCCAGCAGCCTCCAGACTAGCGGGAGGGTCCAAGAGACCCAGTACTTC
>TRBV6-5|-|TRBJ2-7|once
CASSYSSVEQYF
TGTGCCAGCAGTTACTCTTCGGTCGAGCAGTACTTC
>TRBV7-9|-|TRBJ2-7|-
CASSPGSDEQYF
TGTGCCAGCAGCCCAGGGAGCGACGAGCAGTACTTC
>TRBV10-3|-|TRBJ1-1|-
CAIRTAYMNTEAFF
TGTGCCATCAGGACAGCCTATATGAACACTGAAGCTTTCTTT
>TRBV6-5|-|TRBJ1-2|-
CASSYSTSSPYGYTF
TGTGCCAGCAGTTACTCGACTAGCAGTCCCTATGGCTACACCTTC
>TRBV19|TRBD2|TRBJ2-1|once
CAAGWGTRSDEQFF
TGTGCCGCAGGATGGGGGACTAGAAGTGATGAGCAGTTCTTC
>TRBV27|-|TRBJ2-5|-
CASSTGSSNQETQYF
TGTGCCAGCAGTACAGGATCTAGCAACCAAGAGACCCAGTACTTC
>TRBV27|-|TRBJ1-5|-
CASSLQGLGNQPQHF
TGTGCCAGCAGCCTACAGGGTTTGGGCAATCAGCCCCAGCATTTT
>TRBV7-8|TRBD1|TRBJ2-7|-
CASSTPGTGGREQYF
TGTGCCAGCAGCACGCCTGGGACAGGGGGTCGCGAGCAGTACTTC
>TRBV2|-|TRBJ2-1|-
CASSESQRPPYNEQFF
TGTGCCAGCAGTGAATCTCAGCGCCCCCCCTACAATGAGCAGTTCTTC
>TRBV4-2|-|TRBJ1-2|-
CASSQAGGRVLHGYTF
TGTGCCAGCAGCCAAGCGGGGGGAAGGGTACTACACGGCTACACCTTC
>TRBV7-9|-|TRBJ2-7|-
CASSPPRRGSYEQYF
TGTGCCAGCAGCCCCCCCCGACGAGGCTCCTACGAGCAGTACTTC
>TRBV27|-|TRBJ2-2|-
CASSLYRLPDTGELFF
TGTGCCAGCAGTTTATATCGACTCCCGGACACCGGGGAGCTGTTTTTT
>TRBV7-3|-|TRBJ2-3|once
CASSADGNTDTQYF
TGTGCCAGCAGCGCCGACGGAAACACAGATACGCAGTATTTT
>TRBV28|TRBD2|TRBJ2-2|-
CASSLWKAQLPAGGPGGELFF
TGTGCCAGCAGTTTATGGAAGGCCCAACTTCCTGCGGGAGGGCCTGGCGGGGAGCTGTTTTTT
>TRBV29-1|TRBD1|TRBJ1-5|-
CSVRDSPGNQPQHF
TGCAGCGTGAGGGACAGCCCTGGAAATCAGCCCCAGCATTTT
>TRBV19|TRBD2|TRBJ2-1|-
CASSMAVAGEYNEQFF
TGTGCCAGTAGTATGGCGGTAGCGGGAGAGTACAATGAGCAGTTCTTC
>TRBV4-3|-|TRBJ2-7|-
CASSSARSLSSEQYF
TGCGCCAGCAGCTCGGCAAGGAGTTTGTCGAGCGAGCAGTACTTC
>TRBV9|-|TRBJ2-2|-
CASSLRRGTANTGELFF
TGTGCCAGCAGTCTTAGGAGGGGTACGGCGAACACCGGGGAGCTGTTTTTT
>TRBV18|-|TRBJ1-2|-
CASSPEGGGEYGYTF
TGTGCCAGCTCACCGGAGGGGGGTGGCGAATATGGCTACACCTTC
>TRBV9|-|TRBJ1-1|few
CASSAGGVTEAFF
TGTGCCAGCAGCGCCGGGGGGGTCACTGAAGCTTTCTTT
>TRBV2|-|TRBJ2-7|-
CASSGPEQYF
TGTGCCAGCAGTGGGCCCGAGCAGTACTTC
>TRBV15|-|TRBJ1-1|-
CATSGARGVNTEAFF
TGTGCCACCAGCGGAGCCCGAGGGGTGAACACTGAAGCTTTCTTT
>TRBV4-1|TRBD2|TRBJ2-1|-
CASSQDPLAGFSYNEQFF
TGCGCCAGCAGCCAAGATCCCCTAGCGGGCTTCTCCTACAATGAGCAGTTCTTC
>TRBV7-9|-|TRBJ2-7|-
CASSLGSYEQYF
TGTGCCAGCAGCTTGGGGTCCTACGAGCAGTACTTC
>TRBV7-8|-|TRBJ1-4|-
CASSLDLVGRQANEKLFF
TGTGCCAGCAGCTTAGACTTGGTCGGACGACAGGCTAATGAAAAACTGTTTTTT
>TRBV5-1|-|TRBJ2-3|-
CASSLGVTSTDTQYF
TGCGCCAGCAGCTTGGGTGTAACTAGCACAGATACGCAGTATTTT
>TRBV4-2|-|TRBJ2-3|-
CASSQSRGGTDTQYF
TGTGCCAGCAGCCAAAGCAGGGGTGGCACAGATACGCAGTATTTT
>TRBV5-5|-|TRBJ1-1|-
CASSSRGGNTEAFF
TGTGCCAGCAGCTCCCGGGGAGGGAACACTGAAGCTTTCTTT
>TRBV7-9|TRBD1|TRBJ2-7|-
CASSSKGGRGLYEQYF
TGTGCCAGCAGCTCCAAAGGGGGCAGGGGCCTCTACGAGCAGTACTTC
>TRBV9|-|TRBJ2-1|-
CASSGFEGKSSYNEQFF
TGTGCCAGCAGCGGATTTGAGGGAAAAAGCTCCTACAATGAGCAGTTCTTC
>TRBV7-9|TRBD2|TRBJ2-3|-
CASSLVGLVVADTQYF
TGTGCCAGCAGCTTAGTCGGACTAGTGGTCGCAGATACGCAGTATTTT
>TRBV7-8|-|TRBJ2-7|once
CASSPRTIAYEQYF
TGTGCCAGCAGCCCGCGGACTATCGCCTACGAGCAGTACTTC
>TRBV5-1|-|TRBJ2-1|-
CASSQTGSRYYEQFF
TGCGCCAGCAGCCAAACAGGGAGCAGGTATTATGAGCAGTTCTTC
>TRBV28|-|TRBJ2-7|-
CASSTRGGRAREQYF
TGTGCCAGCAGTACCAGGGGTGGTAGGGCTCGCGAGCAGTACTTC
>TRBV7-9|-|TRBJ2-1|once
CASSDGTFRDNEQFF
TGTGCCAGCAGCGACGGGACTTTTAGAGACAATGAGCAGTTCTTC
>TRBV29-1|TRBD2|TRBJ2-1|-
CSVDGRSSYNEQFF
TGCAGCGTGGACGGGAGGAGCTCCTACAATGAGCAGTTCTTC
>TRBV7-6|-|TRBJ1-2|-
CASSLDQGLMHGYTF
TGTGCCAGCAGCTTAGATCAGGGTCTTATGCATGGCTACACCTTC
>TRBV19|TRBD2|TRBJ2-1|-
CASSPRTRNEQFF
TGTGCCAGTAGCCCCCGGACTAGAAATGAGCAGTTCTTC